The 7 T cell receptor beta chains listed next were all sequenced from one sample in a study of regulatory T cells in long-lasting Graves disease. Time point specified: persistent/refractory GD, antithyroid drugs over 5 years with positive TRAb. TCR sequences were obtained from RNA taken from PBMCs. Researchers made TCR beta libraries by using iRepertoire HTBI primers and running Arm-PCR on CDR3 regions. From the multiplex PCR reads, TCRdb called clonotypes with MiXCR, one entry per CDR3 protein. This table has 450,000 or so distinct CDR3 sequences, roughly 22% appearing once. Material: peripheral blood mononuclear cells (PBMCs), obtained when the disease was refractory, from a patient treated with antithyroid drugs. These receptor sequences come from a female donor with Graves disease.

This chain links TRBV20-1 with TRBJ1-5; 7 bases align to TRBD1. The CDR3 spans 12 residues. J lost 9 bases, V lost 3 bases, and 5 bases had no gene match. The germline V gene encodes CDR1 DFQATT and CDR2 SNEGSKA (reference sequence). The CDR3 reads CSASPGGRPQHF. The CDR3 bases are TGCAGTGCTAGTCCAGGGGGAAGGCCCCAGCATTTT.

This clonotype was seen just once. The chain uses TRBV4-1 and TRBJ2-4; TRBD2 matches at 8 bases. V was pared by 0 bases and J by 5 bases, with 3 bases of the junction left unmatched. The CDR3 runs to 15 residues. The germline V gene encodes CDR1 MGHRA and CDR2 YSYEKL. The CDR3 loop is CASSQDRAGENIQYF. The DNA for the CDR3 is TGCGCCAGCAGCCAAGATCGAGCGGGGGAAAACATTCAGTACTTC.

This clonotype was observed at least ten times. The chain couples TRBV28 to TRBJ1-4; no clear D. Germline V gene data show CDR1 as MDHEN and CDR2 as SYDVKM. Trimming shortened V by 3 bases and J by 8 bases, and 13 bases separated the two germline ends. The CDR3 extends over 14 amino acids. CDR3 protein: CASSLVAGIEKLFF. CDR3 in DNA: TGTGCCAGCAGTTTGGTTGCTGGGATAGAAAAACTGTTTTTT.

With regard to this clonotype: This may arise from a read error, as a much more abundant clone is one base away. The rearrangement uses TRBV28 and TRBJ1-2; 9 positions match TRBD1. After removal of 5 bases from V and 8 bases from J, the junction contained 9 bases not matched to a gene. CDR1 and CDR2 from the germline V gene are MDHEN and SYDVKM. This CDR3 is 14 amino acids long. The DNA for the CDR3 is TGTGCCAGCAGTCTAGGACAGGGGCCTAGAGGCTACACCTTC. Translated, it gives CASSLGQGPRGYTF.

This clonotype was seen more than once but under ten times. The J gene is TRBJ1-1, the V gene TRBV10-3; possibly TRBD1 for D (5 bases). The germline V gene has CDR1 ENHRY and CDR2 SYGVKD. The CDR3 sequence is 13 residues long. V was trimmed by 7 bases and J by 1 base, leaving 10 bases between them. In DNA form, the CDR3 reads TGTGCCATCAAGACAGAGGGGAACACTGAAGCTTTCTTT. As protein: CAIKTEGNTEAFF.

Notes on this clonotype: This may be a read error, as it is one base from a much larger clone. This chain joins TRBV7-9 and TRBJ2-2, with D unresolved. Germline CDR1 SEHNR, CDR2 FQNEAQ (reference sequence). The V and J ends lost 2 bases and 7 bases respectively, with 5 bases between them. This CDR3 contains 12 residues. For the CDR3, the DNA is TGTGCCAGCAGCTTAATCAGCGGGGAGCTGTTTTTT. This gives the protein CASSLISGELFF.

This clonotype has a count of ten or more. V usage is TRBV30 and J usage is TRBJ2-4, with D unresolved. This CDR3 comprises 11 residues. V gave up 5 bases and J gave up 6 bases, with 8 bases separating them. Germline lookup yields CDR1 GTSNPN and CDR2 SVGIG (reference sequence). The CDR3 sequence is CAWGLGNIQYF. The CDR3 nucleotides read TGTGCCTGGGGTCTAGGAAACATTCAGTACTTC. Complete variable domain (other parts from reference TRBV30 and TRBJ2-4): SQTIHQWPATLVQPVGSPLSLECTVEGTSNPNLYWYRQAAGRGLQLLFYSVGIGQISSEVPQNLSASRPQDRQFILSSKKLLLSDSGFYLCAWGLGNIQYFGAGTRLSVL.